These 15 T cell receptor beta chains share one sample of origin, sequenced in a study of spatial heterogeneity in lung cancer. TCRdb re-called the 5' RACE reads with MiXCR, one entry per CDR3 protein. The table lists around 20,000 distinct CDR3 sequences, more than 2.5% of them singletons. Their antigens are not known. Sample time point: sample taken at primary tumor resection. Overall study results and limits: Expanded intratumoral alpha and beta TCR counts tracked tumor mutation counts.

The specimen was lung tumor tissue, collected at surgery. Every receptor here comes from a male donor with early-stage non-small cell lung cancer.

This clonotype was detected ten times or more. This chain uses TRBV24-1 with TRBJ2-1; D gene unclear. Trimming stripped 1 base from V and 4 bases from J, with 7 bases between. CDR3 length: 14 amino acids. Germline CDR1 and CDR2: KGHDR and SFDVKD. The CDR3 DNA sequence: TGTGCCACCAGTGATTTTGGACCGTACAATGAGCAGTTCTTC. Its translation is CATSDFGPYNEQFF.

In this sample, this clonotype turned up many times. This chain uses TRBV15 with TRBJ1-6; unclear D gene. The length of the CDR3 is 13 residues. Per the germline V gene, CDR1 is LNHNV and CDR2 is YYDKDF (reference sequence). V shed 0 bases and J shed 8 bases, with 5 bases lying between them. CDR3 DNA: TGTGCCACCAGCAGAGATCCTTATTCACCCCTCCACTTT. Amino acid sequence: CATSRDPYSPLHF.

The table lists this clonotype with many counts. The chain is built from TRBV19 and TRBJ1-2, with 10 bases matching TRBD1. This CDR3 has 14 amino acids. Germline V gives CDR1 LNHDA, CDR2 SQIVND (reference sequence). After removal of 5 bases from V and 4 bases from J, the junction contained 4 bases not matched to a gene. The CDR3 reads CASSGDRGLYGYTF. The CDR3, as DNA: TGTGCCAGTAGTGGCGACAGGGGGCTCTATGGCTACACCTTC.

This clonotype was counted many times. The V and J genes are TRBV7-9 and TRBJ2-7; TRBD2 matches 12 bases. The V segment lost 5 bases and the J segment 2 bases; nucleotides outside the gene matches: 7. Germline CDR1 and CDR2: SEHNR and FQNEAQ (reference sequence). CDR3 length: 16 residues. CDR3 in DNA: TGTGCCAGCAGCCATCCCAGACTAGCGGGAGCCTACGAGCAGTACTTC. Protein product: CASSHPRLAGAYEQYF.

This clonotype was recorded at least ten times. The chain links TRBV5-1 to TRBJ1-4; D may be TRBD1 (6 bases). Germline V CDR1 and CDR2: SGHRS, YFSETQ. This CDR3 is 17 amino acids long. V shed 4 bases and J shed 4 bases, with 20 bases lying between them. CDR3 bases: TGCGCCAGCAGCCCAGTCCCGGGACATTCCCGTAATGAAAAACTGTTTTTT. Protein product: CASSPVPGHSRNEKLFF.

The table lists this clonotype with many counts. This chain links TRBV14 with TRBJ2-7; D gene ambiguous. The CDR3 covers 13 residues. Germline values: CDR1 SGHDN, CDR2 FVKESK. V was cut by 3 bases and J by 5 bases, with 11 bases left in between. Here the CDR3 DNA reads TGTGCCAGCAGCCATTTTACTACGGACGAGCAGTACTTC. The encoded protein is CASSHFTTDEQYF.

The table lists this clonotype with many counts. The CDR3 DNA reads TGCAGTGCAATCAGAACGGGGGTAGATACGCAGTATTTT. It encodes CSAIRTGVDTQYF. The J gene is TRBJ2-3, the V gene TRBV20-1; weak D call: TRBD2 (6 bases). This CDR3 is 13 amino acids long. Germline-derived CDR1 and CDR2 are DFQATT and SNEGSKA (reference sequence). V was cut by 6 bases and J by 5 bases, with 15 bases left in between.

This clonotype was observed at least ten times. The chain carries TRBV7-2 and TRBJ1-1; TRBD1 agrees at 8 bases. This CDR3 has 15 residues. V was pared by 1 base and J by 0 bases, with 1 base of the junction left unmatched. Germline loops: CDR1 SGHTA, CDR2 FQGNSA. CDR3 DNA: TGTGCCAGCAGCTTAGGGGACAGGATGAACACTGAAGCTTTCTTT. Translation: CASSLGDRMNTEAFF.

This clonotype was counted ten times or more. V gene TRBV7-6 combines with J gene TRBJ2-5; no definite D call. CDR1 and CDR2 (germline): SGHVS, FNYEAQ. Trimming stripped 3 bases from V and 5 bases from J, with 16 bases between. The CDR3 is 15 amino acids. The CDR3 nucleotides are TGTGCCAGCAGCTTTGGCCCTAAAAACCCGGAGACCCAGTACTTC. Translated, it gives CASSFGPKNPETQYF.

This clonotype was recorded many times. The genes are TRBV6-1 and TRBJ1-3; D is unresolved. Germline V CDR1 and CDR2: MNHNS, SASEGT. V shed 8 bases and J shed 0 bases, with 8 bases lying between them. The length of the CDR3 is 13 residues. DNA for the CDR3: TGTGCCAGCGGTGCCAACTCTGGAAACACCATATATTTT. The encoded protein is CASGANSGNTIYF.

This clonotype was found a few times. With a much larger clone just one base away, this may be a read error. The gene calls are TRBV19 and TRBJ1-5; D is uncertain. This CDR3 is built from 15 residues. Looked up from germline, CDR1 is LNHDA and CDR2 is SQIVND (reference sequence). This CDR3 is CVSGLDGAGNQPQHF. The CDR3 coding sequence is TGTGTCAGTGGGCTTGACGGAGCAGGCAATCAGCCCCAGCATTTT.

With respect to this clonotype: A much larger clone is a single base away; this may be a read error. This chain links TRBV10-3 with TRBJ2-7, with TRBD1 identical over 8 bases. After removal of 7 bases from V and 7 bases from J, the junction contained 12 bases not matched to a gene. This CDR3 has 14 amino acids. CDR1 is ENHRY and CDR2 is SYGVKD in the germline V gene. CDR3 DNA sequence: TGTGCCATCAATGGGGCGACAGGGGCTCATGAGCAGTACTTC. Its protein product is CAINGATGAHEQYF.

This clonotype came up many times. The rearrangement uses TRBV6-5 and TRBJ1-2, with D possibly TRBD1 on 5 matching bases. Germline V gene data show CDR1 as MNHEY and CDR2 as SVGAGI. V was pared by 2 bases and J by 4 bases, with 11 bases between. The CDR3 has 14 amino acids. The CDR3 protein is CASSYGQGGYGYTF. The CDR3, as DNA: TGTGCCAGCAGTTACGGGCAGGGTGGCTATGGCTACACCTTC.

The rearrangement joins TRBV20-1 to TRBJ2-7; 15 nucleotides align to TRBD2. CDR1 DFQATT and CDR2 SNEGSKA come from the germline V gene (reference sequence). Trimming took 5 bases from V and 1 from J; bases not matched to a gene: 6. The CDR3 is 16 residues long. CDR3 bases: TGCAGTGCTGCCGGGACTAGCGGGAGGCTATCCTACGAGCAGTACTTC. Encoded protein: CSAAGTSGRLSYEQYF.

There are many counts of this clonotype. CDR3 in DNA: TGTGCCAGCAGTGGAGGCGGGAGAACCGAGCAGTTCTTC. Residues: CASSGGGRTEQFF. V and J are TRBV2 and TRBJ2-1, with TRBD2 matching 7 bases. The CDR3 runs to 13 residues. In germline, CDR1 is SNHLY, CDR2 FYNNEI. The V segment lost 4 bases and the J segment 10 bases; nucleotides outside the gene matches: 7.